This TCR beta chain was observed in a study of beta chain features in type 1 diabetes. Overall study results and limits: For type 1 diabetes patients, VDJ junctions showed fewer insertions and more deletions. There was a moderate but significant shortening of TCRB CDR3s in all four CD4+ subsets of Type 1 diabetes patients.

Note on this clone: As yet, its antigen is unknown.

The CDR3 is 13 residues long. V dropped 2 bases and J dropped 3; count of bases not matched to a gene: 1. Germline V gene data show CDR1 as SGHRS and CDR2 as YFSETQ. Every bit of the isolated RNA underwent reverse transcription, so sequencing read expressed TCRB transcripts. Method: immunoSEQ multiplex PCR; TCRdb's copy keeps in-frame clones and lacks some. The profile shows 100,000 to 150,000 clones, roughly 17% of them singletons. The source is a man younger than 35 with type 1 diabetes. The V gene is TRBV5-1, the J gene TRBJ2-5; the match to TRBD1 covers 7 bases. Sample: central memory CD4+ T cells from blood. Here the CDR3 DNA reads TGCGCCAGCAGCTTAGACAGGGAAGAGACCCAGTACTTC. Translating it yields CASSLDREETQYF.